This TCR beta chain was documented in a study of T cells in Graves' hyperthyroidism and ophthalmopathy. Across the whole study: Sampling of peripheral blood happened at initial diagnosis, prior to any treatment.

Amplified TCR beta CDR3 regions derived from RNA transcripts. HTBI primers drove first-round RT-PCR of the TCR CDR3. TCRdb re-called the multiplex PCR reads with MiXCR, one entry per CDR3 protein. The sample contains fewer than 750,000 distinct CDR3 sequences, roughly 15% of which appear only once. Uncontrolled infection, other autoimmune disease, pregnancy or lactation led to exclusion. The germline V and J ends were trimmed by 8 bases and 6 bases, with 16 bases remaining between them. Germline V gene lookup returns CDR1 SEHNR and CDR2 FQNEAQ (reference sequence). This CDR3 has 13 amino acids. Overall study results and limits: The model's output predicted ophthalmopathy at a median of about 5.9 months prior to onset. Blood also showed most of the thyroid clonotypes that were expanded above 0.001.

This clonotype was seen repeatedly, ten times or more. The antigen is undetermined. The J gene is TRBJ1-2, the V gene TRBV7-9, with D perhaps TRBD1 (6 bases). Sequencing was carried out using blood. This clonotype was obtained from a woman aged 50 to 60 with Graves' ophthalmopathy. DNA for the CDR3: TGTGCCAGCCTTGGCCCAGGGGATGATGGCTACACCTTC. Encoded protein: CASLGPGDDGYTF.